A single TCR beta chain is shown here with its context. Its antigen remains unknown. The data were obtained in a study of a mutant IDH1 vaccine in newly diagnosed glioma. Study observations and caveats: Induction of immune responses by the vaccine occurred in about 93% of patients.

TCRdb keeps only in-frame clones here, not all; method: immunoSEQ multiplex PCR. This sample has 25,000 to 35,000 clones, with about four fifths found just once. Specified time point: baseline, week 1 (first vaccination visit). Sample treatment: pre-vaccination baseline after standard-of-care therapy. Between the trimmed V and J ends, which lost 4 bases and 7 bases, there was a span of 14 bases. The CDR3 loop spans 13 amino acids. In germline, CDR1 is MNHEY, CDR2 SMNVEV (reference sequence). The rearrangement joins TRBV27 to TRBJ2-7, with D possibly matching TRBD1 (7 bases). The sample consisted of PBMCs, taken from a glioma patient treated with radiotherapy, temozolomide or both. This clonotype was obtained from a young man with glioma. CDR3 sequence reads: CASSWAGGREQYF. The CDR3 bases are TGTGCCAGCAGTTGGGCAGGGGGGAGAGAGCAGTACTTC.